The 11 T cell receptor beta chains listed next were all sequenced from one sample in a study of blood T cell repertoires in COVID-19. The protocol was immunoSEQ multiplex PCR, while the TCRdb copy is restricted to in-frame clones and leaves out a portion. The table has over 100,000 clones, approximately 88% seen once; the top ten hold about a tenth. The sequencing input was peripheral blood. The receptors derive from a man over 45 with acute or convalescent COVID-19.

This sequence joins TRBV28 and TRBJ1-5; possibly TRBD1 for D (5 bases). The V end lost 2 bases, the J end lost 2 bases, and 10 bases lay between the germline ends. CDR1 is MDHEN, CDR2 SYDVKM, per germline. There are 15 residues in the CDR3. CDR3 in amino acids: CASSLGGMGNQPQHF. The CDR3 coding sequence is TGTGCCAGCAGTTTAGGGGGGATGGGCAATCAGCCCCAGCATTTT. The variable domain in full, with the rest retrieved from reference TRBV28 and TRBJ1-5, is DVKVTQSSRYLVKRTGEKVFLECVQDMDHENMFWYRQDPGLGLRLIYFSYDVKMKEKGDIPEGYSVSREKKERFSLILESASTNQTSMYLCASSLGGMGNQPQHFGDGTRLSIL.

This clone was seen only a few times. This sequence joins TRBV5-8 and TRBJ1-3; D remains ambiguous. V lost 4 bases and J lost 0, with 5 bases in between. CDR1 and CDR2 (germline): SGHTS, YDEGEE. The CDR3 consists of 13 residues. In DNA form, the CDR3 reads TGTGCCAGCAGCCCTTTCTCTGGAAACACCATATATTTT. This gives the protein CASSPFSGNTIYF.

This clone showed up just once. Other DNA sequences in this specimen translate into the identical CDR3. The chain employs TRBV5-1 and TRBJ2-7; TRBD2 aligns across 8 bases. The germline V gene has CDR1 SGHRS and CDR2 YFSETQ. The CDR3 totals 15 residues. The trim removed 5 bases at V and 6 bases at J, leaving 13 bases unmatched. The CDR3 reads CASRPGGGGTSEQYF. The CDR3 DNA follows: TGCGCCAGCAGGCCGGGGGGCGGGGGGACCTCCGAGCAGTACTTC.

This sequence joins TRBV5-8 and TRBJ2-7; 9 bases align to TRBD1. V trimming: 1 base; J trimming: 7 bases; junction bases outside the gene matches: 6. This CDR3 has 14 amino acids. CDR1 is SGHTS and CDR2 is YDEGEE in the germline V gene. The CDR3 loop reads CASSLQQGAGEQYF. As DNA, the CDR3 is TGTGCCAGCAGCTTGCAACAGGGGGCGGGTGAGCAGTACTTC.

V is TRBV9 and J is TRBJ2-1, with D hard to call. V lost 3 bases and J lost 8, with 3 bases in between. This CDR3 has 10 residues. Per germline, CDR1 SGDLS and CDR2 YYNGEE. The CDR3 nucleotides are TGTGCCAGCAGCGGCGATGAGCAGTTCTTC. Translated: CASSGDEQFF.

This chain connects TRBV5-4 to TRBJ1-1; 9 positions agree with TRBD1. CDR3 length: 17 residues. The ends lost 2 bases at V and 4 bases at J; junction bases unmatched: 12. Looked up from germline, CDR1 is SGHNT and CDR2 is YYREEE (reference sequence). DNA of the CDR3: TGTGCCAGCAGCTTAGACGGGTGGGACAGGGAAGGCACTGAAGCTTTCTTT. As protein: CASSLDGWDREGTEAFF.

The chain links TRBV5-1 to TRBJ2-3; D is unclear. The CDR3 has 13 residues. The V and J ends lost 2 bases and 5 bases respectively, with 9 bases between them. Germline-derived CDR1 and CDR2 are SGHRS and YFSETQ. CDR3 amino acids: CASSLSTRDTQYF. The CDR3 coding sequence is TGCGCCAGCAGCTTAAGTACTCGAGATACGCAGTATTTT.

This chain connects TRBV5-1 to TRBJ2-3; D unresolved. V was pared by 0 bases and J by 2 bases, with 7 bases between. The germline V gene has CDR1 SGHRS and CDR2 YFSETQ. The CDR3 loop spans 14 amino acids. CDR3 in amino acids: CASSLELITDTQYF. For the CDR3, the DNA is TGCGCCAGCAGCTTGGAACTTATCACAGATACGCAGTATTTT.

CDR3 nucleotides: TGCAGCGTACGGAAGGCAGGGCAACCAGGGGAAAAACTGTTTTTT. Translating it yields CSVRKAGQPGEKLFF. The rearrangement joins TRBV29-1 to TRBJ1-4; D might be TRBD1 (5 bases). The CDR3 extends over 15 amino acids. V was shortened by 6 bases and J by 8 bases, with 22 bases between the two germline ends. In germline, CDR1 is SQVTM, CDR2 ANQGSEA.

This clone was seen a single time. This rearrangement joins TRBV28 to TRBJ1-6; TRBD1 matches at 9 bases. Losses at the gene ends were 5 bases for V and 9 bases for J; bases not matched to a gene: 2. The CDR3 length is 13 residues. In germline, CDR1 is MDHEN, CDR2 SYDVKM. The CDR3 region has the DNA TGTGCCAGCAGTGACAGGGGGGCTTCACCCCTCCACTTT. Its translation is CASSDRGASPLHF.

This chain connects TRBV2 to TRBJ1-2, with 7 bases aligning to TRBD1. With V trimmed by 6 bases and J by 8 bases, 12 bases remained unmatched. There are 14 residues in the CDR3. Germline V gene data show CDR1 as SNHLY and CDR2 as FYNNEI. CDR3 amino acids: CASRIRDRGRGYTF. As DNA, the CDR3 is TGTGCCAGCAGGATTCGGGACAGAGGACGGGGCTACACCTTC.